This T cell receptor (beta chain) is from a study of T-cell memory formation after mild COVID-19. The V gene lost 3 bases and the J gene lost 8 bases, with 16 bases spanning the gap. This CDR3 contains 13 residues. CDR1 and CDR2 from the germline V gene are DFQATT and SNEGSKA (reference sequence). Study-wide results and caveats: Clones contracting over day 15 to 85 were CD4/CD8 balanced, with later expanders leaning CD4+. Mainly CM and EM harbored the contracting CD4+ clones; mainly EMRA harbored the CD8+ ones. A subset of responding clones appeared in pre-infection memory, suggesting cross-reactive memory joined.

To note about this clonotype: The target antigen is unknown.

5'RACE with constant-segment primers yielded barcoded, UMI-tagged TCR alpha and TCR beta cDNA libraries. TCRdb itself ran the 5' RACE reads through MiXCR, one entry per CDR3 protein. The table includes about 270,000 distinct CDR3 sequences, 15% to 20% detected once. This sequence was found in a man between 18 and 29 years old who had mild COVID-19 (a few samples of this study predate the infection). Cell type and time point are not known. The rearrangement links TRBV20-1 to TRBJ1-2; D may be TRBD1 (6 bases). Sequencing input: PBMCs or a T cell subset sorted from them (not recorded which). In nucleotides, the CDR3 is TGCAGTGCTAGGGTCCCAGGGGCGGGCGGCTACACCTTC. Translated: CSARVPGAGGYTF.